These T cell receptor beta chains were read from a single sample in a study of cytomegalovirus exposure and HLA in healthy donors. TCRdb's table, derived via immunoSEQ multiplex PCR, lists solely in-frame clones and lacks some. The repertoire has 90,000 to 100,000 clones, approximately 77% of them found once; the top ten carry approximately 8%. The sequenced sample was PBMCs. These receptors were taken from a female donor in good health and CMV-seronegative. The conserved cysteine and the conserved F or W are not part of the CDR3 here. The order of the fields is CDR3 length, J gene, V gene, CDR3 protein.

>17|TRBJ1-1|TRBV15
ATSRAKGGVGTGGPEAF
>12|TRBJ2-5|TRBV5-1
ASSFRDIQETQY
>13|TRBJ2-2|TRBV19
ASSIGEGSTGELF
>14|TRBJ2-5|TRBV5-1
ASSLAVQGNQETQY
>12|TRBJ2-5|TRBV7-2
ASSLLYRGETQY
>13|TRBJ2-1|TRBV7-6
ASSPRQGPDNEQF
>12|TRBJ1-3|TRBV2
ASSEPYSGNTIY
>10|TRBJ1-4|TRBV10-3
AISSDTRKLF
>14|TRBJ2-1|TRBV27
ASSQITGADINEQF
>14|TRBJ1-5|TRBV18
ASSPYRDRGYLPQH
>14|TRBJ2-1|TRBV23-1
ASSQSGARGYNEQF
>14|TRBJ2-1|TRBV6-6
ASSYRGLAGDNEQF
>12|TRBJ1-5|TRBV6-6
ASSNPGGNQPQH
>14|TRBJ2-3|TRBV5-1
ASSFPSGAKADTQY
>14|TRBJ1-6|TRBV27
ASSLSPSGVNSPLH
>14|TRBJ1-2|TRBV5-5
ASSLRGDLNNYGYT
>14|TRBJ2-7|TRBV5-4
ASSSPGTSGTYEQY
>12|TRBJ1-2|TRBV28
ASSYRGANYGYT
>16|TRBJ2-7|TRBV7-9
ASSPGLAGEFLIYEQY
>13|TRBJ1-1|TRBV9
ASSARGRGKTEAF
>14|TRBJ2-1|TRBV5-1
ASSSGTSGGADEQF
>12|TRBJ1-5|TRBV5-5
ASSVQVPGGPQH
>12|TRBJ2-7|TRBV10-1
TSSEKPGEGEQY
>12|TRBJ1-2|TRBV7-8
ASSLFVGAQGYT
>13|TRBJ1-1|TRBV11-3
ASSTGTGGITEAF
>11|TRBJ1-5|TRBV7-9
ASSSSGERTQH
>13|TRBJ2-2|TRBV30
AWIARTGYTGELF
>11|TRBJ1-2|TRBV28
ASWTGTSPLYT
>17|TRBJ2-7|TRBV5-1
ASSLVTSGGPLKVGEQY
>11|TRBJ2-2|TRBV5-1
ASSSPGAGELF
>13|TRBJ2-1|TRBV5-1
ASSLELASYNEQF